This TCR beta chain was recorded in a study of cytotoxic CD8 clonotypes in ibrutinib-treated CLL. Germline V CDR1 and CDR2: SGHVS, FNYEAQ. Trimming removed 5 bases from V and 8 bases from J, with 14 bases in between. CDR3 length: 13 amino acids. The table came from immunoSEQ multiplex PCR; TCRdb's copy has only in-frame clones and leaves some out. The sample lists about 200,000 clones; about three quarters were seen once. This clone came up many times. The chain uses TRBV7-6 and TRBJ2-3; D possibly corresponds to TRBD2 (5 bases). Sample: PBMCs, taken after 12 months of ibrutinib treatment. The sequence was collected from a human donor with chronic lymphocytic leukemia. The CDR3 loop is CASSPRTGGTQYF. In DNA, the CDR3 is TGTGCCAGCAGCCCCAGGACCGGAGGTACGCAGTATTTT.